Each of the 16 T cell receptor beta chains below was sequenced from the same sample in a study of T cell repertoires in enteric fever. TCRdb re-called the reads through MiXCR, storing one row per CDR3 protein. Here the sample spans under 2,000 distinct CDR3 sequences, 35% to 40% being singletons. What was sequenced was CCR7- CD38- CD4+ T cells from PBMCs. The receptors were gathered from a human donor with Salmonella enteric fever, either typhoid or paratyphoid (not recorded which).

The CDR3 is CASSPSRGAYEQYF. Here the CDR3 DNA reads TGTGCCAGCAGCCCCTCTCGCGGGGCCTACGAGCAGTACTTC. This chain connects TRBV7-9 to TRBJ2-7; a possible D gene is TRBD2 (6 bases). With 5 bases removed from V and 2 bases from J, the gap between germline ends came to 13 bases. This CDR3 region has 14 residues. Germline assignment: CDR1 SEHNR and CDR2 FQNEAQ (reference sequence).

Here the CDR3 DNA reads TGTGCCAGCTCCATTAGCGGGTCCCACAATGAGCAGTTCTTC. Its translation is CASSISGSHNEQFF. The rearrangement links TRBV18 to TRBJ2-1; 7 bases agree with TRBD2. This CDR3 has 14 amino acids. Germline assignment: CDR1 KGHSH and CDR2 LQKENI. The junction had 7 bases not matched to a gene; V was cut back by 6 bases and J by 5 bases.

V is TRBV5-1 and J is TRBJ2-5; a weak D match, TRBD1 (5 bases). Germline V gene data show CDR1 as SGHRS and CDR2 as YFSETQ. The V and J ends lost 3 bases and 5 bases respectively, with 20 bases between them. CDR3 length: 16 residues. The DNA for the CDR3 is TGCGCCAGCAGCTCAGGCCCGGCAGGGCGAAAGGAGACCCAGTACTTC. This sequence encodes CASSSGPAGRKETQYF.

Judged by abundance, this clonotype is medium-sized (0.01 to 0.1%). The genes are TRBV5-1 and TRBJ2-3; 9 nucleotides align to TRBD2. With V trimmed by 3 bases and J by 3 bases, 8 bases remained unmatched. The CDR3 length is 16 residues. The germline CDR1 and CDR2 sequences are SGHRS and YFSETQ. For the CDR3, the DNA is TGCGCCAGCAGCTCCACCTTAGCGGGAGTAACAGATACGCAGTATTTT. Amino acid sequence: CASSSTLAGVTDTQYF.

V and J are TRBV7-2 and TRBJ2-1, with 13 bases identical to TRBD2. Looked up from germline, CDR1 is SGHTA and CDR2 is FQGNSA. CDR3 size: 15 residues. J gave up 6 bases and V 6 bases, and 5 bases lay outside the gene matches. CDR3 in DNA: TGTGCCAGCAGTCCAGGACTAGCGGGAGCCAATGAGCAGTTCTTC. Translating gives CASSPGLAGANEQFF. Full variable domain (rest looked up from reference TRBV7-2 and TRBJ2-1): GAGVSQSPSNKVTEKGKDVELRCDPISGHTALYWYRQSLGQGLEFLIYFQGNSAPDKSGLPSDRFSAERTGGSVSTLTIQRTQQEDSAVYLCASSPGLAGANEQFFGPGTRLTVL.

The genes are TRBV12-3 or TRBV12-4 and TRBJ2-2; TRBD1 might be the D (6 bases). V lost 1 base to trimming and J lost 7 bases, with 10 bases between them. There are 14 residues in the CDR3. CDR3 loop: CASSLGTVGGELFF. The CDR3 nucleotides are TGTGCCAGCAGTTTAGGGACAGTCGGCGGGGAGCTGTTTTTT.

In this sample, this clonotype turned up a few times. The rearrangement links TRBV7-3 to TRBJ2-3; 8 bases fit TRBD2. The V gene's germline CDR1 is SGHTA and CDR2 FQGTGA. The ends lost 5 bases at V and 1 base at J; junction bases unmatched: 5. The CDR3 spans 15 residues. The DNA for the CDR3 is TGTGCCAGCAGCGTTCAAGCGGGAGGCACAGATACGCAGTATTTT. Its protein is CASSVQAGGTDTQYF.

The chain carries TRBV7-3 and TRBJ2-3; 13 nucleotides align to TRBD2. Trimming cost V 3 bases and J 7 bases; bases outside gene matches: 4. From germline, CDR1 is SGHTA and CDR2 FQGTGA. This CDR3 is built from 15 residues. The CDR3 nucleotides are TGTGCCAGCAGCTTCGGACTAGCGGGAGATAATACGCAGTATTTT. Protein sequence: CASSFGLAGDNTQYF.

This clonotype turned up a few times. This chain joins TRBV21-1 and TRBJ2-3; the table calls TRBD2, which could not be checked here. TRBV21-1 has pseudogene status. The CDR3 consists of 15 residues. The CDR3 DNA follows: TGTGCCAGCAGCTATTCGGGAGATCACACAGATACGCAGTATTTT. Its protein is CASSYSGDHTDTQYF.

Comments on this clonotype: A much bigger clone sits one base away, suggesting this may be a read error. The chain couples TRBV13 to TRBJ2-2; D is possibly TRBD1 or TRBD2 (5 bases each). The CDR3 is 17 residues long. Germline loops: CDR1 PRHDT, CDR2 FYEKMQ (reference sequence). DNA of the CDR3: TGTGCCAGCAGCACGTTCTCCCGGGACCAGAGGACCGTGGAGCTGTTTTTT. Amino acids: CASSTFSRDQRTVELFF.

This clonotype was seen only a few times. The chain carries TRBV5-5 and TRBJ1-1, with unresolved D. Germline CDR1 is SGHKS and CDR2 is YYEKEE (reference sequence). CDR3 length equals 11 residues. The V and J ends lost 4 bases and 8 bases respectively, with 9 bases between them. The CDR3 here is CASSPAIEAFF. DNA for the CDR3: TGTGCCAGCAGCCCGGCGATAGAAGCTTTCTTT. The full variable domain, completed using reference TRBV5-5 and TRBJ1-1, is DAGVTQSPTHLIKTRGQQVTLRCSPISGHKSVSWYQQVLGQGPQFIFQYYEKEERGRGNFPDRFSARQFPNYSSELNVNALLLGDSALYLCASSPAIEAFFGQGTRLTVV.

The table lists this clonotype with a few counts. This sequence joins TRBV18 and TRBJ1-1; a possible D gene is TRBD1 (5 bases). The V gene lost 4 bases and the J gene lost 2 bases, with 17 bases spanning the gap. CDR3 length: 16 residues. Germline V gives CDR1 KGHSH, CDR2 LQKENI. CDR3 sequence: CASSLRTGVGNTEAFF. As DNA, the CDR3 is TGTGCCAGCTCACTCCGGACGGGGGTAGGCAACACTGAAGCTTTCTTT.

This clonotype has just a few counts. J is TRBJ2-1 and V is TRBV5-1, with 8 bases lining up with TRBD1. V trimming: 0 bases; J trimming: 5 bases; junction bases outside the gene matches: 7. This CDR3 comprises 16 residues. Germline V lookup: CDR1 SGHRS, CDR2 YFSETQ. The CDR3 bases are TGCGCCAGCAGCTTGGGGGACAGGCTCGATAACAATGAGCAGTTCTTC. Amino acids: CASSLGDRLDNNEQFF.

In its sample, this clonotype is large. V gene TRBV7-3 combines with J gene TRBJ1-1; D gene unclear. This CDR3 spans 13 amino acids. Germline lookup yields CDR1 SGHTA and CDR2 FQGTGA. Trimming shortened V by 1 base and J by 7 bases, and 10 bases separated the two germline ends. The CDR3 DNA is TGTGCCAGCAGCTTAAATGTGGGAATTGAAGCTTTCTTT. Protein: CASSLNVGIEAFF.

The chain is built from TRBV10-3 and TRBJ1-4, with 9 bases that match TRBD1. This CDR3 is built from 15 residues. With V trimmed by 3 bases and J by 12 bases, 11 bases remained unmatched. CDR1 and CDR2 from the germline V gene are ENHRY and SYGVKD. The CDR3 here is CAISDSGTGFGELFF. CDR3 in DNA: TGTGCCATCAGTGACTCCGGGACAGGGTTTGGTGAACTGTTTTTT.

This clonotype has only a few counts. The CDR3 DNA reads as TGTGCCAGCTCACTAGACAGCGGGGAGCTGTTTTTT. Amino acids: CASSLDSGELFF. This sequence joins TRBV18 and TRBJ2-2; TRBD1 is a possible D gene (5 bases). This CDR3 contains 12 residues. Germline lookup yields CDR1 KGHSH and CDR2 LQKENI. The V and J ends lost 4 bases and 7 bases respectively, with 7 bases between them.